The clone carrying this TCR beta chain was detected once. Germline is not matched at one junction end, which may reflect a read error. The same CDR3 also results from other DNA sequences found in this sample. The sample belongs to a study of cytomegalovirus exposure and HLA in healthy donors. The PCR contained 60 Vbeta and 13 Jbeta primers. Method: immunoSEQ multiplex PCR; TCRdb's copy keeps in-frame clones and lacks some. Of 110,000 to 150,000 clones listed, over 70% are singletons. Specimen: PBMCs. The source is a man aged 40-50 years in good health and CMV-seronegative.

CDR3 protein: CASSPDRGYEQYF. The CDR3 DNA reads TGCGCCAGCAGCCCTGATAGGGGTTACGAGCAGTACTTT. The V call is TRBV4-1, the J call TRBJ2-7; tentative D call: TRBD1 (5 bases). The CDR3 is 13 amino acids. Germline CDR1 reads MGHRA; CDR2 reads YSYEKL.